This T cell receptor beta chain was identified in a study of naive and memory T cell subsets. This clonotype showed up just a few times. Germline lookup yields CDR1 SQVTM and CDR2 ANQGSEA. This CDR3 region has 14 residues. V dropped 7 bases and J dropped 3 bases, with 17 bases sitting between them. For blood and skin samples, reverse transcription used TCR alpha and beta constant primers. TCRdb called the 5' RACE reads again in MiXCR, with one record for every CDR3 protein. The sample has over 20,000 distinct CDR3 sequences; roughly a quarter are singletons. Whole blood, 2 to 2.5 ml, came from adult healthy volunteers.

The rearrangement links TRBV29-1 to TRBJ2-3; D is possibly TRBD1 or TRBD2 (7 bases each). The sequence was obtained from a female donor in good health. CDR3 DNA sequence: TGCAGCGCAATCCCAGGGGGGGGTACAGATACGCAGTATTTT. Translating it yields CSAIPGGGTDTQYF.